In this sample, the clone carrying this T cell receptor beta chain is medium-sized. These data belong to a study of spatial heterogeneity in lung cancer. Background on the study: Fewer alpha-chain than beta-chain sequences were consistently detected.

Each TCR cDNA molecule bore a unique molecular identifier. Via MiXCR, TCRdb re-called the 5' RACE reads, giving one row per CDR3 protein. This sample has roughly 23,000 distinct CDR3 sequences, with 4% to 6% found just once. The V gene end was trimmed by 7 bases and the J gene end by 3 bases; junction bases not matched to a gene: 3. The CDR3 runs 13 residues. CDR1 is SQVTM, CDR2 ANQGSEA, per germline. Documented time point: sample taken at primary tumor resection. Extraction of whole RNA from tumor, nontumor lung or frozen PBMC preceded unsorted sequencing. The chain has TRBV29-1 and TRBJ2-7; 13 nucleotides align to TRBD2. Sequencing was performed on PBMCs, taken at surgery. The receptor was derived from a male donor with early-stage non-small cell lung cancer. Written as DNA, the CDR3 is TGCAGCGCCCGGACTAGCGGGAGCTACGAGCAGTACTTC. It translates to CSARTSGSYEQYF.